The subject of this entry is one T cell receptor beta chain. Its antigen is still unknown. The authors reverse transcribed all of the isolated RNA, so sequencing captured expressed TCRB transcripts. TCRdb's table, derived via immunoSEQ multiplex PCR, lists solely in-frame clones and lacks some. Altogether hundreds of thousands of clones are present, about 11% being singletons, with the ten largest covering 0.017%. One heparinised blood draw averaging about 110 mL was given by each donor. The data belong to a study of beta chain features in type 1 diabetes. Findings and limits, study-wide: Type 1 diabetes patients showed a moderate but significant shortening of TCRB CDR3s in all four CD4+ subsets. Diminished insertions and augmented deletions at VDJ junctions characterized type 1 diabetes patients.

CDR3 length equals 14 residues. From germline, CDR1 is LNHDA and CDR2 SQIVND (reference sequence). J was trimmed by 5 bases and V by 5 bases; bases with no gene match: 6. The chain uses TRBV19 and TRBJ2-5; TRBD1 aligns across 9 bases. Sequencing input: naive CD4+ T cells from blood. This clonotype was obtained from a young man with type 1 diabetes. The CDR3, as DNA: TGTGCCAGTAGTCCACAGGGGGCACAGGAGACCCAGTACTTC. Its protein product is CASSPQGAQETQYF.